Shown below are 20 T cell receptor beta chains from a single sample sequenced in a study of blood T cell repertoires in COVID-19. This table comes from immunoSEQ multiplex PCR, and its TCRdb copy is limited to in-frame clones, with some not included. Counted here are under 65,000 clones, about 72% occurring once; the ten biggest clones make up about 5.8%. Sequences were obtained from PBMCs or T cells enriched from blood (not recorded which). Receptor source: a woman aged 50 to 60 with acute COVID-19.

This chain links TRBV7-2 with TRBJ2-1, with TRBD2 matching 8 bases. CDR1 is SGHTA, CDR2 FQGNSA, per germline. This CDR3 comprises 15 residues. Trimming cost V 4 bases and J 13 bases; bases outside gene matches: 15. The CDR3 reads CASSSGGEITMIQFF. The CDR3 DNA reads TGTGCCAGCAGCTCCGGGGGGGAGATTACAATGATCCAGTTCTTC.

The chain uses TRBV11-3 and TRBJ1-1, with 10 bases identical to TRBD1. CDR3 size: 15 residues. The ends lost 5 bases at V and 0 bases at J; junction bases unmatched: 3. The germline CDR1 and CDR2 sequences are SGHNT and YENEEA. CDR3 DNA sequence: TGTGCCAGCAGCGAGGGACAGGGGATGAACACTGAAGCTTTCTTT. Amino acids: CASSEGQGMNTEAFF.

The chain is built from TRBV28 and TRBJ2-7, with D hard to call. The ends were cut back, 9 bases at V and 6 bases at J, with 12 bases in the middle. Germline CDR1 reads MDHEN; CDR2 reads SYDVKM. The CDR3 extends over 11 amino acids. This CDR3 is CASSGLGEQYF. The CDR3, as DNA: TGTGCCAGTTCTGGGCTTGGCGAGCAGTACTTC.

This clone is medium-sized by share. This chain uses TRBV6-4 with TRBJ1-5; TRBD1 agrees at 8 bases. This CDR3 is built from 15 residues. Germline V gene lookup returns CDR1 MRHNA and CDR2 SNTAGT. Germline trimming cut 6 bases from V and 5 bases from J; bases unmatched to any gene: 9. CDR3 DNA: TGTGCCAGCAGCCCTGCAGGGGGCCAGGATCAGCCCCAGCATTTT. Its translation: CASSPAGGQDQPQHF.

This clone has only a few counts. V usage is TRBV14 and J usage is TRBJ2-7; D might be TRBD2 (6 bases). The CDR3 sequence is 16 residues long. Trimming pared 4 bases from V and 0 bases from J, leaving 16 bases between. CDR1 is SGHDN, CDR2 FVKESK, per germline. CDR3 in DNA: TGTGCCAGCAGCCCCCTAGGCGGGAAGCTCTCCTACGAGCAGTACTTC. This codes for CASSPLGGKLSYEQYF. Combining the CDR3 with reference TRBV14 and TRBJ2-7 gives the whole variable domain EAGVTQFPSHSVIEKGQTVTLRCDPISGHDNLYWYRRVMGKEIKFLLHFVKESKQDESGMPNNRFLAERTGGTYSTLKVQPAELEDSGVYFCASSPLGGKLSYEQYFGPGTRLTVT.

The CDR3 sequence: CRVGLNTEAFF. CDR3 DNA sequence: TGCAGGGTCGGTTTGAACACTGAAGCTTTCTTT. The chain has TRBV20-1 and TRBJ1-1; D remains ambiguous. CDR1 is DFQATT, CDR2 SNEGSKA, per germline (reference sequence). The CDR3 has 11 amino acids.

The chain employs TRBV6-5 and TRBJ1-2; perhaps TRBD1 as D (6 bases). The V end was cut by 10 bases, the J end by 7 bases, with 10 bases between. The CDR3 runs 10 residues. From germline, CDR1 is MNHEY and CDR2 SVGAGI. As DNA, the CDR3 is TGTGCCACCCAGGGGTCTGGCTACACCTTC. This codes for CATQGSGYTF.

The chain carries TRBV5-1 and TRBJ1-1; D is undetermined. CDR1 and CDR2 (germline): SGHRS, YFSETQ. V shed 4 bases and J shed 8 bases, with 18 bases lying between them. This CDR3 has 14 amino acids. The DNA for the CDR3 is TGCGCCAGCAGCCCCAGGATGGCGACATCCGAAGCTTTCTTT. As protein: CASSPRMATSEAFF.

The chain couples TRBV19 to TRBJ1-5; D possibly corresponds to TRBD1 (5 bases). The CDR3 is 16 amino acids. Trimming stripped 3 bases from V and 0 bases from J, with 12 bases between. The germline V gene has CDR1 LNHDA and CDR2 SQIVND (reference sequence). The DNA of the CDR3 is TGTGCCAGTAGTATGGGCCAGGGCCCTAGCAATCAGCCCCAGCATTTT. Its protein is CASSMGQGPSNQPQHF.

J is TRBJ1-1 and V is TRBV7-9; D not resolved. CDR1 is SEHNR and CDR2 is FQNEAQ in the germline V gene (reference sequence). This CDR3 comprises 15 residues. Trimming pared 1 base from V and 4 bases from J, leaving 13 bases between. Here the CDR3 reads CASSLESPRSTEAFF. Here the CDR3 DNA reads TGTGCCAGCAGCTTAGAGTCACCTAGGTCCACTGAAGCTTTCTTT.

V gene TRBV24-1 combines with J gene TRBJ1-2; maybe TRBD1 (5 bases). Trimming shortened V by 5 bases and J by 7 bases, and 10 bases separated the two germline ends. Germline assignment: CDR1 KGHDR and CDR2 SFDVKD. The CDR3 extends over 12 amino acids. The CDR3 sequence: CATSAGLGGYTF. The CDR3 DNA reads as TGTGCCACCAGTGCAGGGTTAGGTGGCTACACCTTC.

The chain employs TRBV24-1 and TRBJ2-4, with 12 bases aligning to TRBD1. The CDR3 covers 15 residues. The germline CDR1 and CDR2 sequences are KGHDR and SFDVKD. With 4 bases clipped from V and 9 bases from J, the junction kept 6 bases outside the gene matches. The CDR3 protein is CATSDSGTGGRIQYF. As DNA, the CDR3 is TGTGCCACCAGTGACTCCGGGACAGGGGGCCGCATTCAGTACTTC.

The chain uses TRBV6-5 and TRBJ2-2; D uncertain. V lost 11 bases, J lost 1 base, and 11 bases lay in between. The CDR3 is made up of 13 amino acids. CDR1 is MNHEY, CDR2 SVGAGI, per germline. Here the CDR3 reads CAARQENTGELFF. The DNA of the CDR3 is TGTGCCGCCCGGCAGGAGAACACCGGGGAGCTGTTTTTT.

The V call is TRBV6-5, the J call TRBJ2-7, with D possibly matching TRBD1 (6 bases). Trimming stripped 0 bases from V and 0 bases from J, with 12 bases between. Germline lookup yields CDR1 MNHEY and CDR2 SVGAGI. The CDR3 has 16 residues. CDR3 sequence: CASSYSLTGFSYEQYF. DNA for the CDR3: TGTGCCAGCAGTTACTCCCTGACAGGCTTCTCCTACGAGCAGTACTTC.

This clone has only a few counts. V gene TRBV15 combines with J gene TRBJ2-1, with TRBD2 matching over 9 bases. Germline V lookup: CDR1 LNHNV, CDR2 YYDKDF (reference sequence). V lost 0 bases, J lost 2 bases, and 11 bases stayed unmatched. The CDR3 is 19 residues long. This CDR3 is CATSRDGTSERGAYNEQFF. CDR3 DNA: TGTGCCACCAGCAGAGATGGAACTTCGGAGCGGGGGGCCTACAATGAGCAGTTCTTC.

The chain couples TRBV6-1 to TRBJ2-1; weak D call: TRBD2 (6 bases). Germline V lookup: CDR1 MNHNS, CDR2 SASEGT. This CDR3 is built from 15 residues. V was shortened by 0 bases and J by 0 bases, with 6 bases between the two germline ends. As DNA, the CDR3 is TGTGCCAGCAGTGAAGCGGGGGGCTCCTACAATGAGCAGTTCTTC. Protein sequence: CASSEAGGSYNEQFF.

This clone came up once. The V call is TRBV7-6, the J call TRBJ2-2; 12 nucleotides align to TRBD2. Germline CDR1 reads SGHVS; CDR2 reads FNYEAQ. The CDR3 length is 15 residues. V shed 5 bases and J 6 bases; nucleotides not matched to a gene: 4. CDR3: CASSKTSGGSGELFF. The CDR3 DNA follows: TGTGCCAGCAGCAAGACTAGCGGGGGCTCCGGGGAGCTGTTTTTT.

V gene TRBV3-1 (or the pseudogene TRBV3-2) combines with J gene TRBJ1-3, with D possibly TRBD1 on 5 matching bases. The CDR3 extends over 16 amino acids. The V and J ends lost 4 bases and 4 bases respectively, with 17 bases between them. Germline loops: CDR1 LGHDT, CDR2 YNNKEL (reference sequence). CDR3 loop: CASSPSDTPRGNTIYF. Here the CDR3 DNA reads TGTGCCAGCAGCCCCTCGGACACCCCTCGGGGAAACACCATATATTTT.

In this sample, this clone turned up a few times. The gene calls are TRBV5-1 and TRBJ2-2; weak D call: TRBD1 (6 bases). Trimming left V 0 bases short and J 1 base short, with 16 bases between. Germline V gene lookup returns CDR1 SGHRS and CDR2 YFSETQ. The CDR3 sequence is 18 residues long. The CDR3 bases are TGCGCCAGCAGCTTGGCTCAGGGGAACCCTCTGAACACCGGGGAGCTGTTTTTT. It specifies CASSLAQGNPLNTGELFF.

The chain links TRBV3-1 (or the pseudogene TRBV3-2) to TRBJ2-3, with 7 bases that match TRBD2. Germline V gene data show CDR1 as LGHDT and CDR2 as YNNKEL (reference sequence). The CDR3 sequence is 17 residues long. The V and J ends lost 0 bases and 3 bases, in that order; junction bases with no gene match: 9. This CDR3 reads CASSQDLAAIMTDTQYF. Here the CDR3 DNA reads TGTGCCAGCAGCCAAGACCTAGCGGCAATAATGACAGATACGCAGTATTTT.